This TCR beta chain was recorded in a study of beta chain features in type 1 diabetes. Study-wide background: Cell yields, age and gender were similar between patients and healthy donors.

This clone was recorded a few times. What it recognizes is unknown. The study's findings and limits: Shorter TCRB CDR3s, moderately but significantly so, were found in Type 1 diabetes patients in all four CD4+ subsets. Relative to healthy donors, patients appeared to have naive, central memory and Treg TCRB repertoires that were more similar.

Populations isolated by sorting all had purity greater than 98%. Isolated RNA was reverse transcribed in full, so expressed TCRB transcripts were sequenced. Some clones are missing from TCRdb's copy, which holds only in-frame ones; the method was immunoSEQ multiplex PCR. The repertoire holds 640,000 or so clones, with 11% to 15% as singletons. The germline V gene has CDR1 GTSNPN and CDR2 SVGIG (reference sequence). The length of the CDR3 is 13 residues. The V end lost 5 bases, the J end lost 4 bases, and 14 bases lay between the germline ends. The chain has TRBV30 and TRBJ1-1; no reliable D call. This TCR was sampled from a man aged 18 to 29 with type 1 diabetes. Sequencing was carried out using naive CD4+ T cells from blood. CDR3 sequence (DNA): TGTGCCTGGGACCGAGCAACTACCACTGAAGCTTTCTTT. It specifies CAWDRATTTEAFF.